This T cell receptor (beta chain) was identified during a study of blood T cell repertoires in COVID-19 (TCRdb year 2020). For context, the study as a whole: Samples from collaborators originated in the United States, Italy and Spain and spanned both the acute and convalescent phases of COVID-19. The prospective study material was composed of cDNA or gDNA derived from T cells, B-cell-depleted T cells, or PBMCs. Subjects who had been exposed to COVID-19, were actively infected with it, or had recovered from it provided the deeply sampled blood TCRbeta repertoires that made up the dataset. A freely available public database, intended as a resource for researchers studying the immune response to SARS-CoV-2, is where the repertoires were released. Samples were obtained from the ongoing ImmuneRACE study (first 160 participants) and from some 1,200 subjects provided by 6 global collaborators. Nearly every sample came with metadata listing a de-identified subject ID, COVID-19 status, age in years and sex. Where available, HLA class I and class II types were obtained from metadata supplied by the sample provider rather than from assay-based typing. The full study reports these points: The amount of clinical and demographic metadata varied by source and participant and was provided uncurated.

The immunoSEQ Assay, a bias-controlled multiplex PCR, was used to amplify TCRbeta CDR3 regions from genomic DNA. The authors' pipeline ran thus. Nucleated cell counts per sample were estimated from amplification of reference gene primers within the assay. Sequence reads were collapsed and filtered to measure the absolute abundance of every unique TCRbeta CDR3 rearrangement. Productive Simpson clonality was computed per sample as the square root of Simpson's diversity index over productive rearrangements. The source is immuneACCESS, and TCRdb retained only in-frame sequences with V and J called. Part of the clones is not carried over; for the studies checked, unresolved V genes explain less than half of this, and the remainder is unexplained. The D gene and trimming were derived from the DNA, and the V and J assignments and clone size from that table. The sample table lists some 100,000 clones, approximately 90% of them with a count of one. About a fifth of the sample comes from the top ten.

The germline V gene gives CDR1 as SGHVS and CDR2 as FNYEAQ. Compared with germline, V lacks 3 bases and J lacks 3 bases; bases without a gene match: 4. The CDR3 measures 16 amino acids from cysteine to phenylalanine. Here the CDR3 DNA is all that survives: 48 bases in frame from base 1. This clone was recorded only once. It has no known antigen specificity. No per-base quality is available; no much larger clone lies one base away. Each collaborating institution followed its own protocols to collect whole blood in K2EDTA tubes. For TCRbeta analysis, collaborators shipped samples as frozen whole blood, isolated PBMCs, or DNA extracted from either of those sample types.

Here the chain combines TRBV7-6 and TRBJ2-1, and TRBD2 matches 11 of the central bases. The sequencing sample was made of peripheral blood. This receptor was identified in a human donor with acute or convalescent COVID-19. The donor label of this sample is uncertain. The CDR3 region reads CASSFVGTSGYNEQFF. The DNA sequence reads TGTGCCAGCAGCTTCGTCGGGACTAGCGGCTACAATGAGCAGTTCTTC.